A single sample is the source of the 9 T cell receptor beta chains below, sequenced in a study of T cell repertoires in cytomegalovirus infection. TCRdb reanalysed the reads using MiXCR and keeps one entry per CDR3 protein. The sample carries tens of thousands of distinct CDR3 sequences, roughly 28% recorded once. No antigen is known for these receptors. The source material was CD8+ T cells from cultured PBMCs, sampled from culture after CMV antigen stimulation. These receptors were taken from a human donor in good health (CMV status not recorded). Some clones in this sample may be carry-over from other donors' samples.

The V gene is TRBV28, the J gene TRBJ1-2; the D gene is possibly TRBD1 (5 bases). The V end was cut by 5 bases, the J end by 4 bases, with 14 bases between. The length of the CDR3 is 14 residues. Germline lookup yields CDR1 MDHEN and CDR2 SYDVKM. The CDR3 spells CASSPPDRTYGYTF. The CDR3 DNA reads as TGTGCCAGCAGTCCTCCCGACAGAACCTATGGCTACACCTTC.

The chain combines TRBV19 with TRBJ2-2; D is undetermined. Germline V gives CDR1 LNHDA, CDR2 SQIVND (reference sequence). This CDR3 region has 14 residues. V was clipped by 7 bases and J by 0 bases, with 9 bases between them. CDR3 nucleotide sequence: TGTGCCAGTACCGGACGGTCGAACACCGGGGAGCTGTTTTTT. Protein product: CASTGRSNTGELFF.

There are a few counts of this clonotype. J is TRBJ2-7 and V is TRBV6-8, with D tentatively TRBD2 (7 bases). CDR3 length: 16 amino acids. V dropped 2 bases and J dropped 4 bases, with 18 bases sitting between them. Germline CDR1 reads MNHGY; CDR2 reads SAAAGT. The CDR3 protein is CASSYLNGGPGYEQYF. The CDR3 DNA reads as TGTGCCAGCAGTTACCTCAACGGGGGGCCTGGTTACGAGCAGTACTTC.

Comments on this clonotype: A much larger clone differs from this one at a single base, so this may be a read error. The chain joins TRBV7-8 to TRBJ1-5; tentatively, D is TRBD1 (5 bases). V lost 5 bases and J 4 bases, leaving 15 bases between the germline ends. This CDR3 contains 15 residues. Germline assignment: CDR1 SGHVS and CDR2 FQNEAQ. CDR3: CASSLGRQQNQPQHF. The CDR3 DNA reads TGTGCCAGCAGCCTAGGGAGACAGCAAAATCAGCCCCAGCATTTT.

A few counts support this clonotype. The V gene is TRBV12-3 or TRBV12-4, the J gene TRBJ1-5; D possibly corresponds to TRBD1 (5 bases). CDR3 size: 14 residues. The germline V and J ends were trimmed by 10 bases and 5 bases, with 18 bases remaining between them. The CDR3 reads CATSRGGSYQPQHF. CDR3 nucleotide sequence: TGTGCCACCTCCCGGGGCGGGAGTTATCAGCCCCAGCATTTT.

This clonotype showed up just once. A junction end diverges from the germline sequence, so it may reflect a read error. The chain employs TRBV4-1 and TRBJ2-1; D assignment may be TRBD1 or TRBD2 (5 bases each). Germline V gives CDR1 MGHRA, CDR2 YSYEKL. The CDR3 is 17 amino acids. This CDR3 is CASSQARGPGPYNEQIF. In nucleotides, the CDR3 is TGCGCCAGCAGCCAAGCTAGGGGACCAGGCCCCTACAATGAGCAGATCTTC.

The V gene is TRBV9, the J gene TRBJ2-5; D might be TRBD1 or TRBD2, each matching 5 bases. The CDR3 sequence is 14 residues long. Trimming removed 0 bases from V and 5 bases from J, with 11 bases in between. Germline lookup yields CDR1 SGDLS and CDR2 YYNGEE. The CDR3: CASSVDGAAETQYF. CDR3 nucleotide sequence: TGTGCCAGCAGCGTAGACGGGGCGGCTGAGACCCAGTACTTC.

The rearrangement uses TRBV2 and TRBJ2-3, with 14 bases fitting TRBD2. Germline CDR1 and CDR2: SNHLY and FYNNEI. CDR3 length equals 15 residues. V lost 7 bases and J lost 7; bases outside the gene matches: 7. DNA for the CDR3: TGTGCCAGCAATGTGGGACTAGCGGGAGAGTATACGCAGTATTTT. Its translation: CASNVGLAGEYTQYF.

Here the CDR3 reads CASSPPQAEKLFF. The CDR3 DNA follows: TGTGCCAGCAGCCCGCCGCAGGCTGAAAAACTGTTTTTT. The chain combines TRBV7-9 with TRBJ1-4, with D unresolved. The CDR3 is made up of 13 amino acids. Trimming took off 5 bases at V and 7 bases at J, with 11 bases between the two ends. Germline-derived CDR1 and CDR2 are SEHNR and FQNEAQ (reference sequence).